This T cell receptor (beta chain) appears in the sequencing data of a study of shared clonotypes between healthy human individuals. General study points: Non-shared clonotypes displayed generation probabilities falling below those of clonotypes present in all four donors.

A note on this clone: Its antigen is undetermined.

Method: immunoSEQ multiplex PCR; TCRdb's copy keeps in-frame clones and lacks some. This repertoire shows around 600,000 clones, approximately 95% found once; its top ten account for approximately 0.11%. Naive CD8 cells lacked CD45RO and underwent positive selection for CCR7, leaving out terminally differentiated effector memory CD45RA+ cells. This TCR was sampled from a woman between 25 and 40 years old in good health. The sequenced sample was naive CD8+ T cells sorted from blood.

CDR3 DNA: TGTGCCAGCAGCCTGGGTGCCCGGCGTCTAACCCAGTACTTC. Protein sequence: CASSLGARRLTQYF. V gene TRBV28 combines with J gene TRBJ2-5, with D unclear. Germline values: CDR1 MDHEN, CDR2 SYDVKM. Deletions cut 6 bases from V and 8 bases from J, with 19 bases between. The CDR3 has 14 residues.